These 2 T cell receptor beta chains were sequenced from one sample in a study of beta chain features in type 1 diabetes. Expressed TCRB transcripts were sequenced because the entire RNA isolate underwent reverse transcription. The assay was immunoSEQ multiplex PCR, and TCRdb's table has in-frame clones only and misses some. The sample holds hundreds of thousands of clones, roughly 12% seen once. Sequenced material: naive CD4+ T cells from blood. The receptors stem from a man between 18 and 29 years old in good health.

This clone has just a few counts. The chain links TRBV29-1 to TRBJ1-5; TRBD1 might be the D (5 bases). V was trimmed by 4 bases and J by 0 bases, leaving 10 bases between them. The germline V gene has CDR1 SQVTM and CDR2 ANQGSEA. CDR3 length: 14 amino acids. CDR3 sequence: CSVAQGYSNQPQHF. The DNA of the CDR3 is TGCAGCGTTGCCCAGGGATATAGCAATCAGCCCCAGCATTTT.

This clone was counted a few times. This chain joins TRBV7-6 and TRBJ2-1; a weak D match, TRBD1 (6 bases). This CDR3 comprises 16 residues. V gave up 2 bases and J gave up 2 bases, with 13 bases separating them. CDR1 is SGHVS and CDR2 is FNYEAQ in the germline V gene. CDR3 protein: CASSLPAGDAYNEQFF. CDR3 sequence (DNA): TGTGCCAGCAGCTTACCGGCAGGGGACGCCTACAATGAGCAGTTCTTC.